The next 24 T cell receptor beta chains were all read from a single sample in a study of human T cells and chemical hapten exposure. Described time point: patch test 1, 2 weeks after DPC sensitization. Regarding treatment: therapeutic diphenylcyclopropenone sensitization with weekly scalp DPC. Extraction of total RNA was performed on unfractionated whole blood. A single record per CDR3 protein comes from TCRdb applying MiXCR to the RACE reads. The sample records some 52,000 distinct CDR3 sequences, roughly 11% being singletons. The material sequenced was whole blood, taken in connection with sensitization to the hapten diphenylcyclopropenone (DPC). These receptors came from a woman in her thirties or forties with alopecia areata. Some clones in this sample may be carry-over from other donors' samples.

A few counts support this clonotype. This chain links TRBV28 with TRBJ1-1; possible D gene TRBD1, 6 bases. Germline CDR1 reads MDHEN; CDR2 reads SYDVKM. With 6 bases removed from V and 6 bases from J, the gap between germline ends came to 14 bases. The CDR3 covers 13 residues. The CDR3 DNA follows: TGTGCCAGCAGGTCCGGGACAAGTGCTGAAGCTTTCTTT. This translates into CASRSGTSAEAFF.

This clonotype was seen many times. V is TRBV27 and J is TRBJ2-2; 8 bases agree with TRBD1. Unmatched junction bases numbered 8, after V lost 5 bases and J lost 3 bases. Germline CDR1 reads MNHEY; CDR2 reads SMNVEV (reference sequence). The CDR3 consists of 16 residues. CDR3 DNA sequence: TGTGCCAGCAGTAACTTGGACAGGGCGGACACCGGGGAGCTGTTTTTT. This gives the protein CASSNLDRADTGELFF.

The rearrangement joins TRBV6-6 to TRBJ2-3, with 11 bases matching TRBD2. The J segment lost 3 bases and the V segment lost 4 bases, leaving 3 bases of the junction unmatched. Per the germline V gene, CDR1 is MNHNY and CDR2 is SVGAGI (reference sequence). The CDR3 contains 15 residues. The CDR3 nucleotides are TGTGCCAGCAGTTTCGGGACTAGCGGTACAGATACGCAGTATTTT. This sequence encodes CASSFGTSGTDTQYF.

This clonotype showed up just a few times. The V gene is TRBV4-2, the J gene TRBJ2-3; no clear D. Trimming left V 4 bases short and J 0 bases short, with 8 bases between. The CDR3 extends over 14 amino acids. Germline V lookup: CDR1 LGHNA, CDR2 YNFKEQ. In DNA, the CDR3 is TGTGCCAGCAGCCCAGAGGACAGCACAGATACGCAGTATTTT. Translation: CASSPEDSTDTQYF.

V usage is TRBV21-1 and J usage is TRBJ2-5; TRBD1, the table's D call, was not compared with the DNA. TRBV21-1 constitutes a pseudogene. This CDR3 is 16 amino acids long. This chain's CDR3 is CARRDRGGTDGETQYF. The CDR3 DNA is TGTGCCCGACGGGACAGGGGTGGGACTGACGGAGAGACCCAGTACTTC.

This clonotype was seen once. The rearrangement links TRBV5-1 to TRBJ2-3, with TRBD2 as a possible D gene (6 bases). Germline-derived CDR1 and CDR2 are SGHRS and YFSETQ. The CDR3 length is 16 residues. V was clipped by 0 bases and J by 0 bases, with 11 bases between them. In nucleotides, the CDR3 is TGCGCCAGCAGCTTGGGGGGACTCTCTAGCACAGATACGCAGTATTTT. It encodes CASSLGGLSSTDTQYF.

The chain uses TRBV19 and TRBJ1-5; 9 bases agree with TRBD1. CDR1 and CDR2 (germline): LNHDA, SQIVND (reference sequence). V shed 5 bases and J 6 bases; nucleotides not matched to a gene: 5. The CDR3 contains 14 residues. This chain's CDR3 is CASSQTGGGQPQHF. The DNA of the CDR3 is TGTGCCAGTAGTCAAACAGGGGGCGGTCAGCCCCAGCATTTT. Drawing the rest from reference TRBV19 and TRBJ1-5, the complete variable domain is DGGITQSPKYLFRKEGQNVTLSCEQNLNHDAMYWYRQDPGQGLRLIYYSQIVNDFQKGDIAEGYSVSREKKESFPLTVTSAQKNPTAFYLCASSQTGGGQPQHFGDGTRLSIL.

This clonotype was seen a handful of times. The rearrangement uses TRBV3-1 and TRBJ2-1, with TRBD2 identical over 11 bases. The CDR3 has 16 amino acids. The J segment lost 6 bases and the V segment lost 1 base, leaving 5 bases of the junction unmatched. Germline V lookup: CDR1 LGHDT, CDR2 YNNKEL (reference sequence). CDR3: CASSQVRTSGGNEQFF. The CDR3 DNA reads TGTGCCAGCAGCCAAGTCCGAACTAGCGGGGGCAATGAGCAGTTCTTC.

The sample holds many counts of this clonotype. V usage is TRBV6-5 and J usage is TRBJ1-5, with D uncertain. Germline V CDR1 and CDR2: MNHEY, SVGAGI. The CDR3 spans 13 residues. V lost 2 bases and J 0 bases, leaving 2 bases between the germline ends. CDR3 DNA sequence: TGTGCCAGCAGTTACGATAGCAATCAGCCCCAGCATTTT. Its translation: CASSYDSNQPQHF.

There are a few counts of this clonotype. CDR3 residues: CATSQGYEQYF. The CDR3 coding sequence is TGTGCCACCTCCCAGGGCTACGAGCAGTACTTC. The chain employs TRBV6-5 and TRBJ2-7, with D maybe TRBD1 (5 bases). V lost 10 bases to trimming and J lost 3 bases, with 10 bases between them. This CDR3 is built from 11 residues. In germline, CDR1 is MNHEY, CDR2 SVGAGI.

This clonotype has a handful of counts. The chain uses TRBV20-1 and TRBJ1-5, with 7 bases aligning to TRBD1. Germline values: CDR1 DFQATT, CDR2 SNEGSKA (reference sequence). This CDR3 is 14 amino acids long. V was pared by 1 base and J by 3 bases, with 3 bases of the junction left unmatched. The CDR3 region is CSARVGGFNQPQHF. In DNA form, the CDR3 reads TGCAGTGCTAGAGTAGGGGGCTTCAATCAGCCCCAGCATTTT.

This clonotype was seen repeatedly, ten times or more. The chain recombines TRBV4-1 with TRBJ2-1, with D perhaps matching TRBD1 or TRBD2 (5 bases each). The germline V gene encodes CDR1 MGHRA and CDR2 YSYEKL. This CDR3 has 14 residues. The V end lost 4 bases, the J end lost 7 bases, and 14 bases lay between the germline ends. The CDR3, as DNA: TGCGCCAGCAGCCCGGGGCCCCGTGGGAATGAGCAGTTCTTC. It yields the protein CASSPGPRGNEQFF.

This clonotype was seen at least ten times. The DNA of the CDR3 is TGTGCCAGCAGCTCCATGCGGGGGGGCGCTTTTGCTGGGGCCAACGTCCTGACTTTC. Residues: CASSSMRGGAFAGANVLTF. This chain connects TRBV11-2 to TRBJ2-6, with 9 bases identical to TRBD2. V lost 4 bases and J lost 2; bases outside the gene matches: 12. CDR3 length equals 19 residues. Per the germline V gene, CDR1 is SGHAT and CDR2 is FQNNGV.

This clonotype has just a few counts. This rearrangement joins TRBV4-2 to TRBJ2-2, with 10 nucleotides matching TRBD1. Germline V gives CDR1 LGHNA, CDR2 YNFKEQ. The CDR3 loop spans 15 amino acids. The V segment lost 3 bases and the J segment 4 bases; nucleotides outside the gene matches: 2. The CDR3 protein is CASSQGTGATGELFF. The CDR3 DNA reads TGTGCCAGCAGCCAGGGGACAGGGGCCACCGGGGAGCTGTTTTTT.

In the case of this clonotype: Compared with germline, one end of the junction differs, possibly owing to a read error. The rearrangement uses TRBV12-3 or TRBV12-4 and TRBJ2-7; a possible D gene is TRBD2 (6 bases). This CDR3 spans 14 amino acids. The CDR3 sequence is CASSFKGDSSEQYF. The CDR3 DNA is TGTGCCAGCAGTTTTAAAGGGGACTCCTCCGAGCAGTACTTC.

This clonotype was found many times. The CDR3 DNA reads TGCAGTGCTAGAGACCCCGGGACACTGTATTCACCCCTCCACTTT. It encodes CSARDPGTLYSPLHF. The chain couples TRBV20-1 to TRBJ1-6, with D possibly TRBD1 on 6 matching bases. The CDR3 spans 15 residues. V lost 0 bases, J lost 8 bases, and 14 bases lay in between. Germline-derived CDR1 and CDR2 are DFQATT and SNEGSKA (reference sequence).

This clonotype was picked up many times. The chain couples TRBV20-1 to TRBJ1-5; D is unresolved. In germline, CDR1 is DFQATT, CDR2 SNEGSKA (reference sequence). The CDR3 runs to 14 residues. The V and J ends lost 1 base and 6 bases respectively, with 13 bases between them. The CDR3: CSARAPDWGQPQHF. CDR3 in DNA: TGCAGTGCTAGAGCCCCTGATTGGGGTCAGCCCCAGCATTTT.

This clonotype was counted ten times or more. The chain couples TRBV28 to TRBJ2-5, with 9 nucleotides matching TRBD1. This CDR3 comprises 15 residues. Losses at the gene ends were 6 bases for V and 4 bases for J; bases not matched to a gene: 9. Germline V lookup: CDR1 MDHEN, CDR2 SYDVKM. Written as DNA, the CDR3 is TGTGCCAGCAGATATTCACAGGGGGCAAGAGAGACCCAGTACTTC. Translation: CASRYSQGARETQYF.

This clonotype was observed a few times. The V gene is TRBV11-2, the J gene TRBJ2-5, with D maybe TRBD2 (6 bases). Trimming cost V 1 base and J 3 bases, with 12 bases left between them. CDR1 and CDR2 (germline): SGHAT, FQNNGV. There are 15 residues in the CDR3. The chain's CDR3 is CASSLAASEKETQYF. CDR3 bases: TGTGCCAGCAGCTTAGCTGCTAGCGAAAAAGAGACCCAGTACTTC.

The table lists this clonotype with many counts. The CDR3 protein is CASRRQGEYTEAFF. As DNA, the CDR3 is TGCGCCAGCCGCAGGCAAGGGGAGTACACTGAAGCTTTCTTT. The chain uses TRBV5-1 and TRBJ1-1, with a possible D match to TRBD1 (5 bases). CDR1 is SGHRS, CDR2 YFSETQ, per germline. V was cut by 7 bases and J by 3 bases, with 16 bases left in between. The CDR3 spans 14 residues. Complete variable domain (other parts from reference TRBV5-1 and TRBJ1-1): KAGVTQTPRYLIKTRGQQVTLSCSPISGHRSVSWYQQTPGQGLQFLFEYFSETQRNKGNFPGRFSGRQFSNSRSEMNVSTLELGDSALYLCASRRQGEYTEAFFGQGTRLTVV.

This clonotype has at least ten counts. The chain has TRBV5-1 and TRBJ2-7; D is ambiguous. Germline CDR1 reads SGHRS; CDR2 reads YFSETQ. V lost 0 bases and J 1 base, leaving 5 bases between the germline ends. There are 13 residues in the CDR3. The DNA of the CDR3 is TGCGCCAGCAGCTTGGGCTCTTCCTACGAGCAGTACTTC. Translation gives CASSLGSSYEQYF.

This clonotype appeared a few times. V is TRBV2 and J is TRBJ1-1, with D maybe TRBD1 (5 bases). The V and J ends lost 2 bases and 7 bases respectively, with 8 bases between them. This CDR3 is 12 amino acids long. Germline-derived CDR1 and CDR2 are SNHLY and FYNNEI. CDR3 sequence: CASSEQGREAFF. CDR3 DNA: TGTGCCAGCAGTGAACAGGGTCGTGAAGCTTTCTTT.

Ten or more counts support this clonotype. The J gene is TRBJ2-7, the V gene TRBV29-1, with 9 bases that match TRBD2. The germline V gene has CDR1 SQVTM and CDR2 ANQGSEA. The ends lost 4 bases at V and 3 bases at J; junction bases unmatched: 10. This CDR3 has 15 amino acids. The CDR3 sequence: CSVVAGGHVFYEQYF. As DNA, the CDR3 is TGCAGCGTTGTGGCGGGAGGGCACGTATTCTACGAGCAGTACTTC.

This clonotype was detected many times. The rearrangement joins TRBV7-9 to TRBJ2-1, with 7 positions matching TRBD2. The V segment lost 5 bases and the J segment 0 bases; nucleotides outside the gene matches: 7. Germline V gives CDR1 SEHNR, CDR2 FQNEAQ (reference sequence). This CDR3 is built from 16 residues. The CDR3 coding sequence is TGTGCCAGCAGCCGGTACCGGACTAGCTCCTACAATGAGCAGTTCTTC. Its protein is CASSRYRTSSYNEQFF.